These 22 T cell receptor beta chains were sequenced from one sample in a study of blood T cell repertoires in COVID-19 (TCRdb year 2020). The library relied on the immunoSEQ multiplex PCR assay. Entries here come from immuneACCESS through TCRdb and include only in-frame sequences with V and J called. Some clones fail to appear in such tables; in the studies checked, an unresolved V gene covers under half of the shortfall, and the cause of the remainder is unknown. A total of 54,000 or so clones appear in this sample, more than 75% of them only once. Over 7.5% of the sample is taken by the ten largest. Sequenced input: peripheral blood. These TCRs come from a man between 50 and 59 years old with active COVID-19.

The V gene is TRBV9, the J gene TRBJ2-5, with 7 bases fitting TRBD1. V was clipped by 3 bases and J by 5 bases; unmatched bases: 13. CDR1 SGDLS and CDR2 YYNGEE come from the germline V gene. The CDR3 consists of 16 residues. CDR3 sequence reads: CASSADGQVVRETQYF. CDR3 nucleotide sequence: TGTGCCAGCAGCGCTGACGGACAGGTAGTAAGGGAGACCCAGTACTTC.

The rearrangement links TRBV12-5 to TRBJ1-1; 9 bases agree with TRBD1. There are 17 residues in the CDR3. Germline loops: CDR1 LGHNT, CDR2 FRNRAP. Trimming removed 2 bases from V and 3 bases from J; junction bases left unmatched: 10. CDR3 sequence (DNA): TGTGCTAGTGGTTTGAATCCACCGGGACAGGGTTACACTGAAGCTTTCTTT. This translates into CASGLNPPGQGYTEAFF.

This rearrangement joins TRBV6-2 or TRBV6-3 to TRBJ2-7; no clear D gene. V was trimmed by 2 bases and J by 3 bases, leaving 8 bases between them. The CDR3 consists of 13 residues. The germline V gene has CDR1 MNHEY and CDR2 SVGEGT. CDR3 loop: CASSYGRNYEQYF. In DNA form, the CDR3 reads TGTGCCAGCAGTTACGGCAGAAACTACGAGCAGTACTTC.

The rearrangement uses TRBV4-3 and TRBJ1-2; D is uncertain. The CDR3 runs 17 residues. V was cut by 3 bases and J by 3 bases, with 20 bases left in between. Germline V gives CDR1 LGHNA, CDR2 YSLEER. CDR3 sequence (DNA): TGCGCCAGCAGCCACCCCCCGAGAAGGGAGGGAGACTATGGCTACACCTTC. Protein product: CASSHPPRREGDYGYTF.

The V call is TRBV6-2 or TRBV6-3, the J call TRBJ2-7, with 7 positions matching TRBD1. The trim removed 2 bases at V and 4 bases at J, leaving 8 bases unmatched. This CDR3 comprises 15 residues. Germline loops: CDR1 MNHEY, CDR2 SVGEGT. In nucleotides, the CDR3 is TGTGCCAGCAGTTACCTCCGGGACAGCATTTACGAGCAGTACTTC. Encoded protein: CASSYLRDSIYEQYF.

CDR3 in amino acids: CASSQDTDRNEQFF. CDR3 coding DNA: TGTGCCAGCAGCCAAGATACCGATCGGAATGAGCAGTTCTTC. The chain couples TRBV4-2 to TRBJ2-1; D ambiguous. Germline CDR1 LGHNA, CDR2 YNFKEQ. Trimming removed 0 bases at V and 7 bases at J, with 10 bases between. The CDR3 extends over 14 amino acids.

The V call is TRBV5-6, the J call TRBJ2-2; tentative D call: TRBD1 (7 bases). The CDR3 runs to 16 residues. V lost 3 bases, J lost 5 bases, and 17 bases lay in between. Germline assignment: CDR1 SGHDT and CDR2 YYEEEE. This CDR3 is CASSWRRGRRTGELFF. CDR3 DNA: TGTGCCAGCAGCTGGAGGAGGGGGCGCCGGACCGGGGAGCTGTTTTTT.

The chain combines TRBV28 with TRBJ1-5; D remains unclear. Germline assignment: CDR1 MDHEN and CDR2 SYDVKM. The CDR3 covers 14 residues. The V end lost 5 bases, the J end lost 4 bases, and 12 bases lay between the germline ends. In nucleotides, the CDR3 is TGTGCCAGCAGTCTGAGCGGGGAAAATCAGCCCCAGCATTTT. Protein product: CASSLSGENQPQHF.

The chain combines TRBV19 with TRBJ1-6, with 7 positions matching TRBD1. This CDR3 has 15 amino acids. J lost 7 bases, V lost 7 bases, and 10 bases had no gene match. Germline CDR1 is LNHDA and CDR2 is SQIVND (reference sequence). CDR3 nucleotides: TGTGCCAGTACCCTCAGGGACAGCCCGAATTCACCCCTCCACTTT. Amino acid sequence: CASTLRDSPNSPLHF.

The CDR3 region has the DNA TGTGCCAGCAGCCCCCCAGGGACTAGCGGGGAGAGCTACGAGCAGTACTTC. This gives the protein CASSPPGTSGESYEQYF. The genes are TRBV9 and TRBJ2-7; TRBD2 matches 13 bases. V was clipped by 4 bases and J by 3 bases; unmatched bases: 10. The germline CDR1 and CDR2 sequences are SGDLS and YYNGEE. The CDR3 runs 17 residues.

V and J are TRBV7-2 and TRBJ1-1; no clear D. The ends were cut back, 5 bases at V and 1 base at J, with 8 bases in the middle. The CDR3 spans 13 residues. CDR1 is SGHTA, CDR2 FQGNSA, per germline. The chain's CDR3 is CASSTIGNTEAFF. DNA for the CDR3: TGTGCCAGCAGCACTATTGGGAACACTGAAGCTTTCTTT.

This clone appeared a few times. The chain employs TRBV29-1 and TRBJ2-7, with 9 nucleotides matching TRBD1. In germline, CDR1 is SQVTM, CDR2 ANQGSEA. V shed 5 bases and J 5 bases; nucleotides not matched to a gene: 7. The CDR3 consists of 13 residues. CDR3 in amino acids: CSVWRTGVNEQYF. Written as DNA, the CDR3 is TGCAGCGTTTGGAGGACAGGGGTTAACGAGCAGTACTTC.

The chain joins TRBV28 to TRBJ2-1; D is unclear. V lost 6 bases, J lost 5 bases, and 5 bases lay in between. CDR1 and CDR2 (germline): MDHEN, SYDVKM. The CDR3 runs 11 residues. In nucleotides, the CDR3 is TGTGCCAGCAGAATCGACAATGAGCAGTTCTTC. It yields the protein CASRIDNEQFF.

CDR3 DNA sequence: TGCGCCAGCAGCCAAGAGATGGGCAGGGGTGATTCACCCCTCCACTTT. It translates to CASSQEMGRGDSPLHF. V usage is TRBV4-3 and J usage is TRBJ1-6, with a tentative D call TRBD1 (6 bases). The CDR3 has 16 amino acids. V dropped 0 bases and J dropped 8 bases, with 14 bases sitting between them. Germline V CDR1 and CDR2: LGHNA, YSLEER.

The genes are TRBV2 and TRBJ2-1; 14 bases match TRBD2. The length of the CDR3 is 15 residues. With V trimmed by 8 bases and J by 9 bases, 9 bases remained unmatched. Germline lookup yields CDR1 SNHLY and CDR2 FYNNEI. CDR3 in amino acids: CASGGGTSGSGEQFF. For the CDR3, the DNA is TGTGCCAGCGGCGGCGGGACTAGCGGGAGTGGTGAGCAGTTCTTC.

The genes are TRBV18 and TRBJ2-7; 7 nucleotides agree with TRBD1. The V segment lost 3 bases and the J segment 3 bases; nucleotides outside the gene matches: 8. Germline-derived CDR1 and CDR2 are KGHSH and LQKENI. The length of the CDR3 is 15 residues. The CDR3 DNA reads as TGTGCCAGCTCACCCCCCCCGCAGGGGGTCTACGAGCAGTACTTC. This translates into CASSPPPQGVYEQYF. Full variable domain (remainder filled in from reference TRBV18 and TRBJ2-7): NAGVMQNPRHLVRRRGQEARLRCSPMKGHSHVYWYRQLPEEGLKFMVYLQKENIIDESGMPKERFSAEFPKEGPSILRIQQVVRGDSAAYFCASSPPPQGVYEQYFGPGTRLTVT.

The chain joins TRBV10-2 to TRBJ2-7; 12 bases are a match to TRBD1. The J segment lost 7 bases and the V segment lost 4 bases, leaving 8 bases of the junction unmatched. The length of the CDR3 is 15 residues. Germline CDR1 reads WSHSY; CDR2 reads SAAADI. The CDR3 loop reads CASSGRDRGHREQYF. CDR3 nucleotide sequence: TGCGCCAGCAGTGGCCGGGACAGGGGGCACCGGGAGCAGTACTTC.

This clone was detected only once. The rearrangement links TRBV7-9 to TRBJ2-7, with 8 nucleotides matching TRBD1. This CDR3 is 14 amino acids long. Germline V gene sequence: CDR1 SEHNR, CDR2 FQNEAQ (reference sequence). V lost 1 base to trimming and J lost 3 bases; unmatched junction nucleotides: 2. This CDR3 is CASSLGGQDYEQYF. Written as DNA, the CDR3 is TGTGCCAGCAGCTTAGGGGGACAGGACTACGAGCAGTACTTC.

This clone appeared a single time. V gene TRBV6-5 combines with J gene TRBJ1-1; 9 bases are shared with TRBD1. J lost 7 bases, V lost 4 bases, and 4 bases had no gene match. Germline V gene data show CDR1 as MNHEY and CDR2 as SVGAGI. The CDR3 spans 13 residues. The CDR3 sequence is CASSWTGAGEAFF. CDR3 coding DNA: TGTGCCAGCAGTTGGACAGGGGCGGGTGAAGCTTTCTTT.

This chain connects TRBV7-9 to TRBJ1-1, with 8 bases aligning to TRBD1. This CDR3 has 15 residues. The germline V gene encodes CDR1 SEHNR and CDR2 FQNEAQ (reference sequence). V shed 5 bases, J shed 3 bases, and the junction held 8 bases outside the gene matches. This CDR3 is CASSGAGGVDTEAFF. CDR3 coding DNA: TGTGCCAGCAGCGGGGCAGGGGGCGTGGACACTGAAGCTTTCTTT.

The chain is built from TRBV3-1 (or the pseudogene TRBV3-2) and TRBJ2-5; D gene unclear. V shed 3 bases and J shed 5 bases, with 4 bases lying between them. This CDR3 has 11 residues. Germline V gene data show CDR1 as LGHDT and CDR2 as YNNKEL (reference sequence). CDR3 in amino acids: CASSQAETQYF. The CDR3 DNA follows: TGTGCCAGCAGCCAGGCTGAGACCCAGTACTTC.

The CDR3 DNA sequence: TGCGCCAGCAGCTTGACGGGACTAGCGGGGGTAGCCAAAAACATTCAGTACTTC. This sequence encodes CASSLTGLAGVAKNIQYF. This sequence joins TRBV4-1 and TRBJ2-4, with 14 bases lining up with TRBD2. With 5 bases clipped from V and 0 bases from J, the junction kept 6 bases outside the gene matches. CDR1 is MGHRA, CDR2 YSYEKL, per germline. CDR3 length: 18 amino acids.